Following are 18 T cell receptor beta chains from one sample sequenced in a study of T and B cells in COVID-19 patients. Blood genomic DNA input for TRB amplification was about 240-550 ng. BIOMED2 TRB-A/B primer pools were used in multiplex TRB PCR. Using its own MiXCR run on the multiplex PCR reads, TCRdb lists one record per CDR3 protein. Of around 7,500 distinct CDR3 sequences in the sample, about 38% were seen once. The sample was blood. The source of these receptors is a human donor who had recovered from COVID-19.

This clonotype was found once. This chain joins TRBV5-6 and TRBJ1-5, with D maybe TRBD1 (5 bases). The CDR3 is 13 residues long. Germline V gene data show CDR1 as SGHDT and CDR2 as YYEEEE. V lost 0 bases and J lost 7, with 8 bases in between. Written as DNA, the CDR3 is TGTGCCAGCAGCTTGGGGGGGTTGCAGCCCCAGCATTTT. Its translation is CASSLGGLQPQHF.

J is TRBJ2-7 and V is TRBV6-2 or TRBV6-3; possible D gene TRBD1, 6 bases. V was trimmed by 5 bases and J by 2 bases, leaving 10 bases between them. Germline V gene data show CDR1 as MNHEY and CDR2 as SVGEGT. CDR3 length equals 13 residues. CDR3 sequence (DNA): TGTGCCAGCAGTCGCCGGGACACCTACGAGCAGTACTTC. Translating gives CASSRRDTYEQYF.

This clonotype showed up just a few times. The CDR3 reads CASSDSSSSGANVLTF. The CDR3 DNA is TGTGCCAGCAGTGACTCGAGTAGCTCTGGGGCCAACGTCCTGACTTTC. This chain uses TRBV6-4 with TRBJ2-6; no reliable D call. Trimming removed 0 bases at V and 0 bases at J, with 6 bases between. CDR3 length: 16 residues. Germline V gene data show CDR1 as MRHNA and CDR2 as SNTAGT.

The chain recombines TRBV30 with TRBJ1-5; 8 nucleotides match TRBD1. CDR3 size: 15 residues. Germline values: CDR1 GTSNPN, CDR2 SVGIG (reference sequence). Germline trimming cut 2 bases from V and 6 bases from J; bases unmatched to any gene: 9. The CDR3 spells CAWSISGGASQPQHF. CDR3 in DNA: TGTGCCTGGAGTATATCAGGGGGCGCGTCTCAGCCCCAGCATTTT.

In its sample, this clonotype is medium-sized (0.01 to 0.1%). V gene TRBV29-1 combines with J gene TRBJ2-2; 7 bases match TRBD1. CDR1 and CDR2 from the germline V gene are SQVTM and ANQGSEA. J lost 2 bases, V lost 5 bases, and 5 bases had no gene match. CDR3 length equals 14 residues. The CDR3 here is CSVLQGINTGELFF. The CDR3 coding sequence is TGCAGCGTTCTACAGGGGATTAACACCGGGGAGCTGTTTTTT.

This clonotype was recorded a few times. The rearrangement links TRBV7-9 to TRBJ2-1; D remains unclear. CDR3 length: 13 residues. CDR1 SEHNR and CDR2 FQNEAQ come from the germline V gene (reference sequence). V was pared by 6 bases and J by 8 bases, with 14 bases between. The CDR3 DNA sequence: TGTGCCAGCAGTGACCAGTCTTGGGATGAGCAGTTCTTC. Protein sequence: CASSDQSWDEQFF.

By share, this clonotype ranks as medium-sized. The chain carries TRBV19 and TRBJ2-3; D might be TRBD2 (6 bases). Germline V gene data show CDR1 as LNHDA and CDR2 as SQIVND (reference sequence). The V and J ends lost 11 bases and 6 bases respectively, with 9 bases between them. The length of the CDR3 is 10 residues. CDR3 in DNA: TGTGCCGCGGAGGGGGATACGCAGTATTTT. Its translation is CAAEGDTQYF.

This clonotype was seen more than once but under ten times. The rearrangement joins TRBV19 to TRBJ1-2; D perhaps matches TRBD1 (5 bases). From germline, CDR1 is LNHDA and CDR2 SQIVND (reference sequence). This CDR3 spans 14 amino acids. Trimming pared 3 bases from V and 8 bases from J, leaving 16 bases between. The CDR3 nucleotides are TGTGCCAGTAGTATCCTGACGGCACGGGGGGGCTACACCTTC. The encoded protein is CASSILTARGGYTF.

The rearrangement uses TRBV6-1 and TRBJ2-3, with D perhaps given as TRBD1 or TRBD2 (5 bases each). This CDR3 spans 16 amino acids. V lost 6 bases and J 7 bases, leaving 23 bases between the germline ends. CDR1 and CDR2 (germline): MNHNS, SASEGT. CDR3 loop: CASRLVAGSSKNTQYF. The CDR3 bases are TGTGCCAGCAGGCTGGTAGCAGGGAGTTCTAAAAATACGCAGTATTTT.

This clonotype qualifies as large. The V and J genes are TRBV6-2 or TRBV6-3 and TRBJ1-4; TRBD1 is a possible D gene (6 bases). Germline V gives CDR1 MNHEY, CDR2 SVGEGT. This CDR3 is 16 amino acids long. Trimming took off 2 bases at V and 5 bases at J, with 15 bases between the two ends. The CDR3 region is CASSYDLQGPNEKLFF. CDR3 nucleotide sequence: TGTGCCAGCAGTTACGATCTACAGGGCCCGAATGAAAAACTGTTTTTT.

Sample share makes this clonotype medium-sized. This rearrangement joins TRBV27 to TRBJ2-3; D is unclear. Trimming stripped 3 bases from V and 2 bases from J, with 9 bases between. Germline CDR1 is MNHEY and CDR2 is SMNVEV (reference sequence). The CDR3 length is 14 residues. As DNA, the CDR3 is TGTGCCAGCAGTTTCGGATCCCTCACAGATACGCAGTATTTT. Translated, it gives CASSFGSLTDTQYF.

CDR3 sequence reads: CASSMDRPTGSPLHF. The CDR3 DNA reads as TGTGCCAGTAGTATGGACAGGCCGACGGGTTCACCCCTCCACTTT. The chain combines TRBV19 with TRBJ1-6, with 7 nucleotides matching TRBD1. The CDR3 has 15 amino acids. Per the germline V gene, CDR1 is LNHDA and CDR2 is SQIVND (reference sequence). Losses at the gene ends were 3 bases for V and 9 bases for J; bases not matched to a gene: 8.

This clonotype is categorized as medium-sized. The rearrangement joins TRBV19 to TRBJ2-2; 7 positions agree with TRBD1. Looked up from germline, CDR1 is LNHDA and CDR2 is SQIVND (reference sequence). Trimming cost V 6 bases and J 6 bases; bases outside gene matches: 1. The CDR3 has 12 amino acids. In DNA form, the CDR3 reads TGTGCCAGTAGGCAGGGGGCCGGGGAGCTGTTTTTT. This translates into CASRQGAGELFF. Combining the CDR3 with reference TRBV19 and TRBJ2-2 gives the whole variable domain DGGITQSPKYLFRKEGQNVTLSCEQNLNHDAMYWYRQDPGQGLRLIYYSQIVNDFQKGDIAEGYSVSREKKESFPLTVTSAQKNPTAFYLCASRQGAGELFFGEGSRLTVL.

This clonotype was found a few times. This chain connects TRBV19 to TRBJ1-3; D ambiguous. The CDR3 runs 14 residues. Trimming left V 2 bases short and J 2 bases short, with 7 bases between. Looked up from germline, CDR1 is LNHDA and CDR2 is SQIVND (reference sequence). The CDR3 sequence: CASSITQAGNTIYF. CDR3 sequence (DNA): TGTGCCAGTAGTATAACGCAGGCTGGAAACACCATATATTTT.

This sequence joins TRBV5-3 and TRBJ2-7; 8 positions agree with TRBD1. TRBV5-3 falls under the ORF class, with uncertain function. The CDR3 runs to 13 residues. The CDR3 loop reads CASSLGQDGEQYV. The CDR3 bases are TGCGCCAGCAGCTTGGGACAGGACGGGGAGCAGTACGTC.

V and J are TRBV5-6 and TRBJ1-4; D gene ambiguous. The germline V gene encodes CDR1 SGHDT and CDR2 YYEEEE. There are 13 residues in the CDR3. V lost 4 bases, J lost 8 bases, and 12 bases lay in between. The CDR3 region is CASSPRWEEKLFF. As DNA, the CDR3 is TGTGCCAGCAGCCCACGGTGGGAGGAAAAACTGTTTTTT. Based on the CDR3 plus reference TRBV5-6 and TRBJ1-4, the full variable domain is DAGVTQSPTHLIKTRGQQVTLRCSPKSGHDTVSWYQQALGQGPQFIFQYYEEEERQRGNFPDRFSGHQFPNYSSELNVNALLLGDSALYLCASSPRWEEKLFFGSGTQLSVL.

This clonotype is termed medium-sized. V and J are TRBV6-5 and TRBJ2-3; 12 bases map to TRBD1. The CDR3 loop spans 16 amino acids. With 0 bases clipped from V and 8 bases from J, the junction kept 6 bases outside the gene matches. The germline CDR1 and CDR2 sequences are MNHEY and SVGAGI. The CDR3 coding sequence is TGTGCCAGCAGTTACTCTATGGGACAGGGGGCAGGTACGCAGTATTTT. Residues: CASSYSMGQGAGTQYF.

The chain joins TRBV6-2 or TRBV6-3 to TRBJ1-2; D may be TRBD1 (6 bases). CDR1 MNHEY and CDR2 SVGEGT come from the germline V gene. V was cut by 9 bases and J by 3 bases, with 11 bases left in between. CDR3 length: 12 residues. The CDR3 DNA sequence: TGTGCCAGAGAGGACAGTGACTATGGCTACACCTTC. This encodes CAREDSDYGYTF.